What follows describes a single T cell receptor (beta chain). Its antigen target is currently unknown. A clone one base away is much larger, so this may be a read error. This sample was included in a study of blood T cells in healthy people across ages (dated by TCRdb to between 2014 and 2017). Study-level background: In model experiments, template switching captured roughly one uniquely barcoded TCR beta cDNA molecule for every two T cells. To track age-related changes in TCR beta repertoire diversity, the study relied on deep sequencing normalized with unique cDNA molecular identifiers. Donors were grouped into four age groups: young (average about 15 years), middle-aged (39), aged (around 66) and long-lived (about 89). To avoid experimental bias, donors of different ages were spread randomly across the sequencing lanes. For two donors (one aged 18 to 30 and one aged 80 or older), the study analyzed two additional independent replicas of 1 million unique cDNA reads from the same blood draw.

General study outcomes and caveats: As age increased, observed TCR beta diversity per million T cells dropped in a roughly linear way, and a significant reduction was already evident by age 40. Because profiling used bulk unsorted PBMCs, naive and antigen-experienced compartments could not be compared conclusively. The percentage of naive T cells measured by flow cytometry correlated strongly with observed TCR beta diversity. Compared with the aged group, the long-lived group had more naive CD4+ T cells, fewer expanded clones and increased TCR diversity, a pattern suggesting age selection. Because the CMV infection status of the donors was unknown, age-related changes in expanded clonotypes may potentially have been confounded. Estimates of total diversity based on one million sequenced T cells were considered lower bounds and underestimates.

Libraries were built with 5' RACE. Reads for this sample came from an Illumina HiSeq 2500. A second PCR of roughly 7 to 11 cycles was performed with a sample-barcoded 5' primer and a J-beta primer mix. A unique molecular identifier was introduced onto each TCR beta cDNA molecule by a template-switch 5' adaptor carrying 12 random nucleotides. Each sample yielded at least 2.5 million CDR3-containing paired-end reads. All of the RNA was converted into first-strand cDNA using the Mint cDNA synthesis kit, with a TRBC-specific oligonucleotide serving as the primer. Following uracil-DNA glycosylase treatment, a first 18-cycle PCR with universal primers M1SS and BC2_uni_R was performed on all cDNA. In the paper's pipeline: For normalization, 1 million high-quality reads, each with a distinct molecular identifier, were randomly selected from each sample. Reads with shared molecular identifiers were discarded instead of being binned into consensus sequences. MiTCR, run with a Q25 quality threshold and the strictest error-elimination algorithm, handled CDR3 identification, clonotype clustering and error correction. A nonparametric unseen species model with Euler transformation was used to estimate lower-bound total TCR beta diversity. TCRdb took the public reads, trimmed them with fastp at Q25, ran MiXCR for clone calling and kept in-frame beta chains. Merged by CDR3 protein, the rows form single entries marked with the most common genes and DNA. These V and J calls rely on TCRdb rather than the paper's analysis. This sample holds approximately 790,000 distinct CDR3 sequences; approximately 59% were observed only once. Roughly 25% of the sample is in the top ten clones.

Systemically healthy Caucasian individuals from Russia, 39 in total and aged about 6 to 100 years, were included as donors. Approximately 9.7 milliliters of peripheral blood were drawn from each donor into EDTA-treated Vacutainer tubes. Ficoll-Paque density-gradient centrifugation was used to isolate PBMCs, with at least 6.5 million per sample. Trizol reagent was used to extract total RNA from PBMCs, with at least 5.5 micrograms per sample. The percentages of naive CD45RAhigh/CD27high T cells were determined by flow cytometry on a PBMC aliquot from every donor. Reading the germline V gene gives CDR1 SGHVS and CDR2 FQNEAQ. Including the terminal cysteine and phenylalanine, the CDR3 comprises 12 residues. Just the 36-base CDR3 DNA is kept, in frame starting at base 1. V was cut back by 11 bases and J by 0 bases, leaving a gap of 10 bases between them.

This TCR was sampled from a man aged 30 to 45 in good health. Sample: blood. The V and J segments used are TRBV7-8 and TRBJ1-1, with the D gene call left open. The sequenced DNA is TGTGCCGGCACCCCTTTGAACACTGAAGCTTTCTTT. This yields the protein CAGTPLNTEAFF.